A single sample is the source of the 27 T cell receptor beta chains below, sequenced in a study of radiation and T cells in renal cell carcinoma. The sample's time point: blood 4 weeks post-SBRT, at nephrectomy. This sample's treatment: 15 Gy SBRT to primary tumor, nephrectomy 4 weeks later. Profiled with immunoSEQ multiplex PCR; TCRdb holds only in-frame clones, not every one. The table shows about 78,000 clones, with 80% to 90% occurring only once. The specimen comprised blood, sampled from a patient whose treatment included radiotherapy and nephrectomy. The receptors were gathered from a woman aged 65 to 85 with renal cell carcinoma.

The rearrangement links TRBV4-3 to TRBJ1-1; no clear D. The CDR3 consists of 12 residues. Germline values: CDR1 LGHNA, CDR2 YSLEER. V shed 1 base and J shed 3 bases, with 3 bases lying between them. CDR3 residues: CASSQVYTEAFF. As DNA, the CDR3 is TGCGCCAGCAGCCAAGTTTACACTGAAGCTTTCTTT.

The rearrangement links TRBV4-2 to TRBJ2-5; D gene uncertain. The length of the CDR3 is 15 residues. V lost 2 bases and J 5 bases, leaving 15 bases between the germline ends. CDR1 and CDR2 (germline): LGHNA, YNFKEQ. The CDR3 loop is CASSQRLPQSETQYF. CDR3 nucleotide sequence: TGTGCCAGCAGCCAACGACTTCCTCAAAGCGAGACCCAGTACTTC.

This clone was seen once. The chain's CDR3 is CASSEALRLDTGELFF. In DNA, the CDR3 is TGTGCCAGCAGTGAAGCCCTCAGGTTGGACACCGGGGAGCTGTTTTTT. The chain employs TRBV2 and TRBJ2-2; D is unresolved. CDR3 size: 16 residues. V was trimmed by 0 bases and J by 3 bases, leaving 11 bases between them. From germline, CDR1 is SNHLY and CDR2 FYNNEI.

The V and J genes are TRBV11-3 and TRBJ2-5, with D perhaps being TRBD1 or TRBD2 (5 bases each). This CDR3 has 12 residues. Germline assignment: CDR1 SGHNT and CDR2 YENEEA. V lost 3 bases and J 6 bases, leaving 8 bases between the germline ends. In DNA, the CDR3 is TGTGCCAGCAGCTTGGGGGAGAAGACCCAGTACTTC. Translating it yields CASSLGEKTQYF.

The gene calls are TRBV6-4 and TRBJ2-5, with 10 bases aligning to TRBD1. This CDR3 has 16 residues. The ends lost 1 base at V and 5 bases at J; junction bases unmatched: 7. CDR1 is MRHNA, CDR2 SNTAGT, per germline. CDR3 nucleotide sequence: TGTGCCAGCAGTGACTTGCCGGGACAGGGGCAGGAGACCCAGTACTTC. Translating it yields CASSDLPGQGQETQYF.

This chain links TRBV28 with TRBJ1-4; D is unresolved. The CDR3 extends over 16 amino acids. The V end lost 8 bases, the J end lost 2 bases, and 18 bases lay between the germline ends. Germline-derived CDR1 and CDR2 are MDHEN and SYDVKM. The CDR3 loop is CASGLPRPRTNEKLFF. CDR3 sequence (DNA): TGTGCCAGCGGCCTCCCTAGGCCCAGGACTAATGAAAAACTGTTTTTT.

The chain employs TRBV10-1 and TRBJ2-1; a weak D match, TRBD2 (5 bases). The CDR3 is made up of 12 amino acids. Trimming removed 7 bases at V and 10 bases at J, with 14 bases between. Germline V gene data show CDR1 as WNHNN and CDR2 as SYGVQD (reference sequence). The CDR3 nucleotides are TGCGCCAGCACGCCCGAGGGTGAGGAGCAGTTCTTC. Amino acid sequence: CASTPEGEEQFF.

The V gene is TRBV5-6, the J gene TRBJ2-1; D is uncertain. Per germline, CDR1 SGHDT and CDR2 YYEEEE. V lost 4 bases and J lost 1, with 15 bases in between. CDR3 length equals 16 residues. CDR3 DNA sequence: TGTGCCAGCAGCCCCGGTAGGGTAGTATCCTACAATGAGCAGTTCTTC. Translation gives CASSPGRVVSYNEQFF.

The CDR3 here is CASSFAGLDEQYF. CDR3 nucleotides: TGTGCCAGCAGCTTTGCAGGGCTAGACGAGCAGTACTTC. The V call is TRBV5-6, the J call TRBJ2-7; D perhaps matches TRBD1 (5 bases). This CDR3 spans 13 amino acids. Germline V CDR1 and CDR2: SGHDT, YYEEEE. Trimming cost V 2 bases and J 5 bases, with 11 bases left between them. The variable domain in full, completed from reference TRBV5-6 and TRBJ2-7, reads DAGVTQSPTHLIKTRGQQVTLRCSPKSGHDTVSWYQQALGQGPQFIFQYYEEEERQRGNFPDRFSGHQFPNYSSELNVNALLLGDSALYLCASSFAGLDEQYFGPGTRLTVT.

The genes are TRBV11-3 and TRBJ2-5; TRBD2 agrees at 10 bases. V shed 3 bases and J 0 bases; nucleotides not matched to a gene: 4. Germline V lookup: CDR1 SGHNT, CDR2 YENEEA. The CDR3 extends over 16 amino acids. CDR3 nucleotide sequence: TGTGCCAGCAGCTTCCTAGCGGGGGTCTACCAAGAGACCCAGTACTTC. Translating gives CASSFLAGVYQETQYF.

The chain is built from TRBV5-1 and TRBJ2-3; no reliable D call. This CDR3 has 15 residues. Germline V CDR1 and CDR2: SGHRS, YFSETQ. Trimming stripped 4 bases from V and 3 bases from J, with 15 bases between. The CDR3 coding sequence is TGCGCCAGCAGCCTGGATGGGTTCGGGACAGATACGCAGTATTTT. It is translated as CASSLDGFGTDTQYF.

This clone was seen just once. The chain is built from TRBV30 and TRBJ1-2; D is possibly TRBD1 (5 bases). This CDR3 spans 15 amino acids. Between the trimmed V and J ends, which lost 0 bases and 8 bases, there was a span of 19 bases. Per germline, CDR1 GTSNPN and CDR2 SVGIG (reference sequence). CDR3 DNA sequence: TGTGCCTGGAGTGTACTTCGGACGGTCCAGGGAGGCTACACCTTC. Its translation: CAWSVLRTVQGGYTF.

This clone was observed a single time. CDR3 region: CASSRLGGTGELFF. The CDR3 region has the DNA TGTGCCAGCAGTAGACTGGGCGGCACCGGGGAGCTGTTTTTT. This chain uses TRBV6-5 with TRBJ2-2; D gene ambiguous. With 5 bases removed from V and 4 bases from J, the gap between germline ends came to 11 bases. Germline V lookup: CDR1 MNHEY, CDR2 SVGAGI. The CDR3 totals 14 residues.

The J gene is TRBJ2-3, the V gene TRBV5-1, with a weak D call TRBD1 (6 bases). The V gene lost 5 bases and the J gene lost 2 bases, with 9 bases spanning the gap. This CDR3 region has 13 residues. Germline V gives CDR1 SGHRS, CDR2 YFSETQ. The CDR3 reads CASRDSLTDTQYF. The DNA of the CDR3 is TGCGCCAGCAGGGACAGCCTCACAGATACGCAGTATTTT.

The chain couples TRBV6-5 to TRBJ1-5; unclear D gene. Deletions cut 8 bases from V and 4 bases from J, with 15 bases between. Germline V lookup: CDR1 MNHEY, CDR2 SVGAGI. This CDR3 spans 14 amino acids. The CDR3 protein is CASRTADGNQPQHF. Written as DNA, the CDR3 is TGTGCCAGCCGAACTGCCGACGGGAATCAGCCCCAGCATTTT.

The chain combines TRBV5-4 with TRBJ2-3; perhaps D is TRBD1 or TRBD2 (5 bases each). The CDR3 is made up of 14 amino acids. The V gene's germline CDR1 is SGHNT and CDR2 YYREEE (reference sequence). V was trimmed by 1 base and J by 0 bases, leaving 6 bases between them. The CDR3, as DNA: TGTGCCAGCAGCTTGAGGGACAGCACAGATACGCAGTATTTT. Encoded protein: CASSLRDSTDTQYF.

The V gene is TRBV21-1, the J gene TRBJ2-7; TRBD2, as called in the table, went unchecked against the DNA. TRBV21-1 is a pseudogene locus. The CDR3 extends over 15 amino acids. CDR3 DNA sequence: TGTGCCAGCACCCCGGGTTTCGATACCACCTACGAGCAGTACTTC. This translates into CASTPGFDTTYEQYF.

For the CDR3, the DNA is TGTGCCAGCAGCACGGACAGGGGGCAGGGAGGCTACACCTTC. Translated: CASSTDRGQGGYTF. The rearrangement links TRBV7-3 to TRBJ1-2; 11 bases are a match to TRBD1. This CDR3 spans 14 amino acids. Germline loops: CDR1 SGHTA, CDR2 FQGTGA. V was clipped by 5 bases and J by 8 bases; unmatched bases: 7.

V gene TRBV7-9 combines with J gene TRBJ1-6, with 8 bases lining up with TRBD1. Germline values: CDR1 SEHNR, CDR2 FQNEAQ (reference sequence). The CDR3 totals 15 residues. V shed 4 bases, J shed 7 bases, and the junction held 6 bases outside the gene matches. CDR3: CASSSGQAENSPLHF. In DNA form, the CDR3 reads TGTGCCAGCAGCTCGGGACAGGCAGAAAATTCACCCCTCCACTTT.

V usage is TRBV9 and J usage is TRBJ2-3, with no clear D. In germline, CDR1 is SGDLS, CDR2 YYNGEE. V was shortened by 4 bases and J by 4 bases, with 10 bases between the two germline ends. This CDR3 region has 13 residues. CDR3 sequence: CASSLNQPDTQYF. DNA for the CDR3: TGTGCCAGCAGCTTAAATCAGCCAGATACGCAGTATTTT.

The chain links TRBV7-3 to TRBJ2-3, with a possible D match to TRBD2 (6 bases). This CDR3 has 16 amino acids. The germline CDR1 and CDR2 sequences are SGHTA and FQGTGA. The germline V and J ends were trimmed by 0 bases and 3 bases, with 13 bases remaining between them. The CDR3 sequence is CASSLTGLQPTDTQYF. The CDR3 nucleotides read TGTGCCAGCAGCTTAACGGGACTCCAACCGACAGATACGCAGTATTTT.

This clone showed up just once. CDR3 bases: TGCGCCAGCAGCCAAGGGACGGCCAGCGGGGGTTCCTACGAGCAGTACTTC. Amino acids: CASSQGTASGGSYEQYF. The gene calls are TRBV4-3 and TRBJ2-5; 8 bases map to TRBD2. The assigned J gene may be wrong: the sequence end matches TRBJ2-7 better. The CDR3 sequence is 17 residues long. Germline assignment: CDR1 LGHNA and CDR2 YSLEER.

The rearrangement joins TRBV2 to TRBJ1-3; the D gene is possibly TRBD1 (5 bases). Germline CDR1 is SNHLY and CDR2 is FYNNEI. V lost 6 bases, J lost 0 bases, and 9 bases lay in between. The CDR3 spans 14 residues. The CDR3 protein is CASRVQVSGNTIYF. The CDR3 nucleotides are TGTGCCAGCAGGGTACAGGTCTCTGGAAACACCATATATTTT.

Only one count was recorded for this clone. The J gene is TRBJ1-6, the V gene TRBV4-1; TRBD1 agrees at 7 bases. Trimming removed 3 bases from V and 3 bases from J; junction bases left unmatched: 8. Per germline, CDR1 MGHRA and CDR2 YSYEKL. The CDR3 covers 17 residues. DNA of the CDR3: TGCGCCAGCAGCCATCCGACAGGACAGGACTATAATTCACCCCTCCACTTT. It yields the protein CASSHPTGQDYNSPLHF.

The chain combines TRBV2 with TRBJ1-5; D gene uncertain. CDR1 and CDR2 (germline): SNHLY, FYNNEI. CDR3 length: 14 amino acids. Trimming removed 3 bases from V and 3 bases from J, with 9 bases in between. DNA for the CDR3: TGTGCCAGCAGTGATTTACAGAACAATCAGCCCCAGCATTTT. Its protein is CASSDLQNNQPQHF.

The rearrangement uses TRBV9 and TRBJ2-6, with D unresolved. Germline loops: CDR1 SGDLS, CDR2 YYNGEE. V dropped 0 bases and J dropped 0 bases, with 4 bases sitting between them. The CDR3 has 15 residues. Written as DNA, the CDR3 is TGTGCCAGCAGCGTAGTTGTCTCTGGGGCCAACGTCCTGACTTTC. Its translation: CASSVVVSGANVLTF. Combining the CDR3 with reference TRBV9 and TRBJ2-6 gives the whole variable domain DSGVTQTPKHLITATGQRVTLRCSPRSGDLSVYWYQQSLDQGLQFLIQYYNGEERAKGNILERFSAQQFPDLHSELNLSSLELGDSALYFCASSVVVSGANVLTFGAGSRLTVL.

This clone was seen more than once but under ten times. The chain uses TRBV29-1 and TRBJ1-4; 8 bases match TRBD1. V gave up 1 base and J gave up 7 bases; unmatched junction bases: 5. This CDR3 has 14 residues. In germline, CDR1 is SQVTM, CDR2 ANQGSEA. The CDR3 loop is CSVEASGGGEKLFF. DNA of the CDR3: TGCAGCGTTGAAGCGTCAGGGGGCGGTGAAAAACTGTTTTTT.